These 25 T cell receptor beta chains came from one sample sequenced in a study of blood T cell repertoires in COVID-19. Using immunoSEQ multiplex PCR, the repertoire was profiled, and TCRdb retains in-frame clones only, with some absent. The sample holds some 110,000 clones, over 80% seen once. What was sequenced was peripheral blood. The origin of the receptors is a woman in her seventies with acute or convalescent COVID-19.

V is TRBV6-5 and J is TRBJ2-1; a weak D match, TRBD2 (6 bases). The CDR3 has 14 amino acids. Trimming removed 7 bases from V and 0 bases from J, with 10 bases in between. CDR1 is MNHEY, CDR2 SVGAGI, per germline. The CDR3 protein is CASTPGDSYNEQFF. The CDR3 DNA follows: TGTGCCAGCACACCGGGAGACTCCTACAATGAGCAGTTCTTC.

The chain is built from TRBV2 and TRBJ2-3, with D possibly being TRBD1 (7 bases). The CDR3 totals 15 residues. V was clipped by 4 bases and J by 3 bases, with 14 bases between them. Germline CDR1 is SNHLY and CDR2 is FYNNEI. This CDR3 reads CASSGWQGGTDTQYF. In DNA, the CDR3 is TGTGCCAGCAGTGGTTGGCAGGGGGGTACAGATACGCAGTATTTT.

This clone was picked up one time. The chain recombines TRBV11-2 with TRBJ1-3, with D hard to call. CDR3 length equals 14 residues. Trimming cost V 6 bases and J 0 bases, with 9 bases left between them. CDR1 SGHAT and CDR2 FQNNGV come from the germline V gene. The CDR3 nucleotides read TGTGCCAGCAGGACTCTTCGCTCTGGAAACACCATATATTTT. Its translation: CASRTLRSGNTIYF. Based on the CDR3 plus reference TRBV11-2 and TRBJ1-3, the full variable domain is EAGVAQSPRYKIIEKRQSVAFWCNPISGHATLYWYQQILGQGPKLLIQFQNNGVVDDSQLPKDRFSAERLKGVDSTLKIQPAKLEDSAVYLCASRTLRSGNTIYFGEGSWLTVV.

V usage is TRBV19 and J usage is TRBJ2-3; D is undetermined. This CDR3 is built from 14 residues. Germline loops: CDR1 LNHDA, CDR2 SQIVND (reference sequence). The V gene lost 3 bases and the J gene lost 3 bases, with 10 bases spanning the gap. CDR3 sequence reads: CASSMQRSTDTQYF. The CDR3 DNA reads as TGTGCCAGTAGTATGCAGCGATCGACAGATACGCAGTATTTT.

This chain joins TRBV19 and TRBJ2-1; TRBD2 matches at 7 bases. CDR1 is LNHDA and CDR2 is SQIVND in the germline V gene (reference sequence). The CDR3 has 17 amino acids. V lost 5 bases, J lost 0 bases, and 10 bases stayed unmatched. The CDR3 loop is CASSGGAGISSYNEQFF. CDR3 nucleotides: TGTGCCAGTAGTGGGGGAGCGGGGATAAGCTCCTACAATGAGCAGTTCTTC.

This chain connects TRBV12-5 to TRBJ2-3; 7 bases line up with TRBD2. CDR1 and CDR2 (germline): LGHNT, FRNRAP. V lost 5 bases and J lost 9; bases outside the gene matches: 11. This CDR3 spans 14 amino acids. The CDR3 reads CASGPERGGRTQYF. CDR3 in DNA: TGTGCTAGTGGTCCGGAGCGGGGTGGAAGGACGCAGTATTTT.

CDR3 DNA: TGTGCCACCAGTGAGGGCGCGAACACTGAAGCTTTCTTT. It codes for CATSEGANTEAFF. The chain is built from TRBV24-1 and TRBJ1-1; no reliable D call. With 4 bases removed from V and 1 base from J, the gap between germline ends came to 6 bases. The germline gives CDR1 KGHDR, CDR2 SFDVKD. CDR3 length: 13 residues.

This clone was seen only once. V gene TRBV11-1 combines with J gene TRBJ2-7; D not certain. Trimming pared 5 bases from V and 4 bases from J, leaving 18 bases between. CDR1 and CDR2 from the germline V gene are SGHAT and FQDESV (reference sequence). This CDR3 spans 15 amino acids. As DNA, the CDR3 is TGTGCCAGCAGCACAGACGAGAGTTACGGATACGAGCAGTACTTC. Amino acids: CASSTDESYGYEQYF.

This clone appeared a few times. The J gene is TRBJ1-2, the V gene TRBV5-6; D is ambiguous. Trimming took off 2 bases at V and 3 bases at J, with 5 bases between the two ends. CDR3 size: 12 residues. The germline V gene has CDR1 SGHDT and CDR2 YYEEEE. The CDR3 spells CASSLYDYGYTF. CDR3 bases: TGTGCCAGCAGCTTATATGACTATGGCTACACCTTC.

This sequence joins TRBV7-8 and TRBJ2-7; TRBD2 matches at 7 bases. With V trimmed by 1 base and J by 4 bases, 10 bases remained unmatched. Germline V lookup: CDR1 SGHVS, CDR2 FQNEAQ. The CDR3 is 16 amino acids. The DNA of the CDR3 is TGTGCCAGCAGCTTAGGACTAGAGGGAGGGATGTACGAGCAGTACTTC. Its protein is CASSLGLEGGMYEQYF.

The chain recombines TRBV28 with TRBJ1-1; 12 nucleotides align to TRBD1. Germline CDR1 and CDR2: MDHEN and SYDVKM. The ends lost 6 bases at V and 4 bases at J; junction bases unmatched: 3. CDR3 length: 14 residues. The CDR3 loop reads CASRMGQGATEAFF. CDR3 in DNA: TGTGCCAGCAGAATGGGACAGGGGGCCACTGAAGCTTTCTTT.

Written as DNA, the CDR3 is TGTGCCAGCAGTTTTGAGCGGGGAGCCTACAATGAGCAGTTCTTC. Amino acid sequence: CASSFERGAYNEQFF. The chain couples TRBV6-5 to TRBJ2-1; the match to TRBD2 covers 7 bases. CDR3 length: 15 amino acids. The junction had 5 bases not matched to a gene; V was cut back by 4 bases and J by 2 bases. Germline loops: CDR1 MNHEY, CDR2 SVGAGI.

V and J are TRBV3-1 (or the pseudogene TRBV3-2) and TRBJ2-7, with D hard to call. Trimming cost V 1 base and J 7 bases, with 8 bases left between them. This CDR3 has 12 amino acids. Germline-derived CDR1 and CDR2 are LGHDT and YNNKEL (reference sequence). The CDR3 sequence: CASSQGRQEQYF. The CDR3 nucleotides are TGTGCCAGCAGCCAAGGGCGGCAGGAGCAGTACTTC.

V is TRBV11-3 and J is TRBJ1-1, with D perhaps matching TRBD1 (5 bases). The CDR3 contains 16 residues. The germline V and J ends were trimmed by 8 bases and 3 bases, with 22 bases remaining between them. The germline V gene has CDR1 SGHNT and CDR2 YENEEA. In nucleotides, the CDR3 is TGTGCCAGCCCCTCAAAGGAGGGACCCGGGGACACTGAAGCTTTCTTT. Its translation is CASPSKEGPGDTEAFF.

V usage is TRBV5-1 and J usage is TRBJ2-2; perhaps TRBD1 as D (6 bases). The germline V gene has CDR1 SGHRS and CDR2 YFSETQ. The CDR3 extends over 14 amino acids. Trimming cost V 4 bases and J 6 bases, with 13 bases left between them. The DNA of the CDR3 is TGCGCCAGCAGCCCACAGGGTGGCGCCGGGGAGCTGTTTTTT. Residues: CASSPQGGAGELFF.

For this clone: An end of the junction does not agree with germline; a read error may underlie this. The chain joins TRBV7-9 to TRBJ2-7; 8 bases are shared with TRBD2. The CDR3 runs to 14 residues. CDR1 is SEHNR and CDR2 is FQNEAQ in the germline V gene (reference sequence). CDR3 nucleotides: TGTGCCAGCAGCGGTAGACTAGCGACCTATGAGCAGTACTTC. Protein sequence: CASSGRLATYEQYF.

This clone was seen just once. CDR3 in DNA: TGTGCCAGCAGTTCAGGGGGAACCTACAATGAGCAGTTCTTC. Translation gives CASSSGGTYNEQFF. This chain uses TRBV9 with TRBJ2-1; 7 bases line up with TRBD1. The germline CDR1 and CDR2 sequences are SGDLS and YYNGEE. With V trimmed by 5 bases and J by 2 bases, 4 bases remained unmatched. The CDR3 spans 14 residues.

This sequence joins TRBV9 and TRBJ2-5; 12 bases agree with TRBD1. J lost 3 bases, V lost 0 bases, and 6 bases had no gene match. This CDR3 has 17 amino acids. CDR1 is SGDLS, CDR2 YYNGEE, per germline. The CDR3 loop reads CASSVGGTGGAEETQYF. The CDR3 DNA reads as TGTGCCAGCAGCGTAGGGGGGACAGGGGGCGCCGAAGAGACCCAGTACTTC. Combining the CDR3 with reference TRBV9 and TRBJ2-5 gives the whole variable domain DSGVTQTPKHLITATGQRVTLRCSPRSGDLSVYWYQQSLDQGLQFLIQYYNGEERAKGNILERFSAQQFPDLHSELNLSSLELGDSALYFCASSVGGTGGAEETQYFGPGTRLLVL.

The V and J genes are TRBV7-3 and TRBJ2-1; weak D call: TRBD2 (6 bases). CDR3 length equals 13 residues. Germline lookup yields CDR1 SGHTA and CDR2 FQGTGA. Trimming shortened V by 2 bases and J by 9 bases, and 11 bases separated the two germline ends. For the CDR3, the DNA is TGTGCCAGCAGCTTACTGACTAGTCTTGAGCAGTTCTTC. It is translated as CASSLLTSLEQFF. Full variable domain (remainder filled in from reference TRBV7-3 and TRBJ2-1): GAGVSQTPSNKVTEKGKYVELRCDPISGHTALYWYRQSLGQGPEFLIYFQGTGAADDSGLPNDRFFAVRPEGSVSTLKIQRTERGDSAVYLCASSLLTSLEQFFGPGTRLTVL.

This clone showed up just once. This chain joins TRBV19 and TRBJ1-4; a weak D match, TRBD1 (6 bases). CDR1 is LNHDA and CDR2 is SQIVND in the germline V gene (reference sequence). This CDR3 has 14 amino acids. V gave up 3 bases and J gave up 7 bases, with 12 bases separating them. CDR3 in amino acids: CASSIQGYGEKLFF. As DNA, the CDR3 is TGTGCCAGTAGTATTCAGGGGTATGGTGAAAAACTGTTTTTT.

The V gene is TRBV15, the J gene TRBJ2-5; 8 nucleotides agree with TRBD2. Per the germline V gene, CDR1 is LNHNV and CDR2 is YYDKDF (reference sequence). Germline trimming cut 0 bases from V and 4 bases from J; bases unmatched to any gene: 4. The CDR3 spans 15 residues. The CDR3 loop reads CATSRDPGGAETQYF. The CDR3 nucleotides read TGTGCCACCAGCAGAGATCCGGGAGGGGCAGAGACCCAGTACTTC.

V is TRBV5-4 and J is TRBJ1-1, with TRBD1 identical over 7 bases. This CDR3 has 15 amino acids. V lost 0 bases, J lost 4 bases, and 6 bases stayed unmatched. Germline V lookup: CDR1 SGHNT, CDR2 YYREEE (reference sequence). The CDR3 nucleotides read TGTGCCAGCAGCTTGGGTGACAGGGTTAGCACTGAAGCTTTCTTT. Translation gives CASSLGDRVSTEAFF.

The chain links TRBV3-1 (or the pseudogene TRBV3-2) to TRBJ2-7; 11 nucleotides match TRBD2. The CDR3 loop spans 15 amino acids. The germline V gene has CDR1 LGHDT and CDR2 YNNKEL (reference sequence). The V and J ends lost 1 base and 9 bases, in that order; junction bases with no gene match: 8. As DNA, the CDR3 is TGTGCCAGCAGCCAAGGGGGGCTAGCGGGAGGTCGGCAGTACTTC. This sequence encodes CASSQGGLAGGRQYF.

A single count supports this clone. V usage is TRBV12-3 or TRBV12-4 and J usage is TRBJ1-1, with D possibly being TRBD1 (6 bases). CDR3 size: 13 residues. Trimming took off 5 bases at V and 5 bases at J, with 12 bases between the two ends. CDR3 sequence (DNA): TGTGCCAGCAGTGGGGGCGTATGGACTGAAGCTTTCTTT. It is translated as CASSGGVWTEAFF.

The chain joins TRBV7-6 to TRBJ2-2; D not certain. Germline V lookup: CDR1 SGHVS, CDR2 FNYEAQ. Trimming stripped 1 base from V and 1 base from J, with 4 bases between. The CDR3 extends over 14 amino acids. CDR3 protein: CASSLVQNTGELFF. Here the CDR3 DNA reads TGTGCCAGCAGCTTAGTACAGAACACCGGGGAGCTGTTTTTT.